This TCR beta chain was observed in a study of T cells in narcolepsy. The wider study: Patients with NT1 or NT2 and healthy control donors were enrolled.

Sequenced by immunoSEQ multiplex PCR; TCRdb stores in-frame clones only, minus some. The sample carries around 1,700 clones, approximately 20% recorded once. The CDR3 is 16 residues long. Trimming pared 4 bases from V and 6 bases from J, leaving 18 bases between. CDR1 and CDR2 (germline): SGHAT, FQNNGV. This clone was recorded a few times. Antigen: not known. Sequencing was performed on cultured CD4+ T cells from cerebrospinal fluid. The V gene is TRBV11-2, the J gene TRBJ2-2; a possible D gene is TRBD1 (7 bases). The TCR was taken from a human donor with narcolepsy. CDR3 bases: TGTGCCAGCAGCTCCAGGGGGGTTATGGGCGCCGGGGAGCTGTTTTTT. Amino acid sequence: CASSSRGVMGAGELFF.